This TCR beta chain appears in the sequencing data of a study of blood T cell repertoires in COVID-19. Study-level background: Specimens from acute and convalescent COVID-19 originated in the United States, Italy and Spain.

Sequencing was performed with immunoSEQ multiplex PCR; in TCRdb, only in-frame clones are kept and a portion is missing. Among roughly 300,000 clones listed, just under 90% were seen once. Looked up from germline, CDR1 is SGDLS and CDR2 is YYNGEE. CDR3 length: 16 residues. Trimming cost V 4 bases and J 4 bases, with 18 bases left between them. V is TRBV9 and J is TRBJ2-1, with D perhaps TRBD2 (6 bases). Sample: peripheral blood. The source is a young woman with COVID-19, enrolled during active disease. The CDR3 nucleotides are TGTGCCAGCAGCTCCACCACGGGACTCTTGTACAATGAGCAGTTCTTC. Translation: CASSSTTGLLYNEQFF. The full variable domain, its missing parts supplied by reference TRBV9 and TRBJ2-1, is DSGVTQTPKHLITATGQRVTLRCSPRSGDLSVYWYQQSLDQGLQFLIQYYNGEERAKGNILERFSAQQFPDLHSELNLSSLELGDSALYFCASSSTTGLLYNEQFFGPGTRLTVL.